This TCR beta chain was profiled in a study of cytomegalovirus exposure and HLA in healthy donors. Study-wide background: It was reported in a later analysis that the same platform had been used for the 120 validation repertoires as for the 666 first-cohort repertoires. General observations from the study: Cytomegalovirus status was reportedly diagnosed by the classifier with high specificity and sensitivity. The study flagged about 160 TCR beta chains as cytomegalovirus-associated.

The assay was immunoSEQ multiplex PCR, and TCRdb's table has in-frame clones only and misses some. This table has 120,000 or so clones, about nine tenths appearing once. Points on this clone: Antigen: not known.

The validation cohort, a group of 90 to 150 subjects, included the donors and was separate from the approximately 660-subject first cohort. The receptor's source is a woman under 30 in good health and CMV-seronegative. Material for sequencing was PBMCs.

The CDR3 region is CASTGRAGANVLTF. DNA of the CDR3: TGTGCCAGCACAGGGCGCGCTGGGGCCAACGTCCTGACTTTC. J is TRBJ2-6 and V is TRBV6-5; possibly TRBD1 for D (5 bases). The V end lost 7 bases, the J end lost 2 bases, and 9 bases lay between the germline ends. CDR1 and CDR2 (germline): MNHEY, SVGAGI. This CDR3 spans 14 amino acids.